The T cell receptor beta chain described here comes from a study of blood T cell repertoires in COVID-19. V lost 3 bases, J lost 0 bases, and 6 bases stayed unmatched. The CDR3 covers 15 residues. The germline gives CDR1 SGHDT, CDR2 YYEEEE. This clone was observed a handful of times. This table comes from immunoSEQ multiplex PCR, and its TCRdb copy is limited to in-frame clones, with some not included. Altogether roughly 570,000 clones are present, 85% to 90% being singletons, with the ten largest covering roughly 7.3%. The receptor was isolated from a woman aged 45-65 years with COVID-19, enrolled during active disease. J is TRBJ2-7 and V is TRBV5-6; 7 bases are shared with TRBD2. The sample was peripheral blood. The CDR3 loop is CASSWGGPYSYEQYF. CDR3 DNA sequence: TGTGCCAGCAGCTGGGGGGGACCCTACTCCTACGAGCAGTACTTC. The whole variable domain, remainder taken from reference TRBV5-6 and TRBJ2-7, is DAGVTQSPTHLIKTRGQQVTLRCSPKSGHDTVSWYQQALGQGPQFIFQYYEEEERQRGNFPDRFSGHQFPNYSSELNVNALLLGDSALYLCASSWGGPYSYEQYFGPGTRLTVT.